This is a list of T cell receptor beta chains from one sample in a study of blood T cell repertoires in COVID-19. Profiling relied on immunoSEQ multiplex PCR, and the TCRdb table lists in-frame clones only, not all of them. The sample lists about 160,000 clones, about 84% occurring once. Sequenced: PBMCs or T cells enriched from blood (not recorded which). These receptors were taken from a woman aged 40 to 49 with acute COVID-19. Each CDR3 is given with its conserved first and last residue. The D gene is left open where the match is weak. Clone size is not always given. Where it is, it says once, few, many or a class for expanded clones.

len: 15
j_gene: TRBJ2-1
v_gene: TRBV9
d_gene: .
abundance: once
CDR3nt: TGTGCCAGCAGCGTAGGCCCGGGGTCCCCCAATGAGCAGTTCTTC
CDR3aa: CASSVGPGSPNEQFF

len: 15
j_gene: TRBJ1-1
v_gene: TRBV30
d_gene: .
abundance: .
CDR3nt: TGTGCCTGGAGTGTTTTGGCAGAACTGAACACTGAAGCTTTCTTT
CDR3aa: CAWSVLAELNTEAFF

len: 15
j_gene: TRBJ1-3
v_gene: TRBV28
d_gene: TRBD1
abundance: .
CDR3nt: TGTGCCAGCAGCTGGGACAGGATTATAGGAAACACCATATATTTT
CDR3aa: CASSWDRIIGNTIYF

len: 13
j_gene: TRBJ1-2
v_gene: TRBV12-3/TRBV12-4
d_gene: TRBD1
abundance: .
CDR3nt: TGTGCCAGCAGTTCGGGACAGGGCGATGGCTACACCTTC
CDR3aa: CASSSGQGDGYTF

len: 15
j_gene: TRBJ2-1
v_gene: TRBV18
d_gene: TRBD2
abundance: .
CDR3nt: TGTGCCAGCTCACCCGGGCTAGCGGTACTCGATGAGCAGTTCTTC
CDR3aa: CASSPGLAVLDEQFF

len: 13
j_gene: TRBJ2-1
v_gene: TRBV18
d_gene: .
abundance: .
CDR3nt: TGTGCCAGCTCACCAGATCCGGGATATGAGCAGTTCTTC
CDR3aa: CASSPDPGYEQFF

len: 13
j_gene: TRBJ2-7
v_gene: TRBV2
d_gene: .
abundance: few
CDR3nt: TGTGCCAGCAGTTCGGGCGGACTCTACGAGCAGTACTTC
CDR3aa: CASSSGGLYEQYF

len: 16
j_gene: TRBJ2-3
v_gene: TRBV5-6
d_gene: .
abundance: .
CDR3nt: TGTGCCAGCAGCTCGCGGTGGAACTCCTTCACAGATACGCAGTATTTT
CDR3aa: CASSSRWNSFTDTQYF

len: 14
j_gene: TRBJ2-2
v_gene: TRBV25-1
d_gene: .
abundance: .
CDR3nt: TGTGCCAGCAGTGAATATAAGAGCACCGGGGAGCTGTTTTTT
CDR3aa: CASSEYKSTGELFF

len: 19
j_gene: TRBJ1-6
v_gene: TRBV7-3
d_gene: TRBD1
abundance: few
CDR3nt: TGTGCCAGCAGCGTACTTACCCCCATACCGGGACAGGGTTATTCACCCCTCCACTTT
CDR3aa: CASSVLTPIPGQGYSPLHF

len: 12
j_gene: TRBJ2-5
v_gene: TRBV29-1
d_gene: .
abundance: .
CDR3nt: TGCAGCGTTGATAGAGGGTTTGAGACCCAGTACTTC
CDR3aa: CSVDRGFETQYF

len: 12
j_gene: TRBJ2-2
v_gene: TRBV19
d_gene: .
abundance: .
CDR3nt: TGTGCCAGTAGTATCTACACCGGGGAGCTGTTTTTT
CDR3aa: CASSIYTGELFF

len: 14
j_gene: TRBJ1-4
v_gene: TRBV4-1
d_gene: .
abundance: .
CDR3nt: TGCGCCAGCAGCCAAGGGCAGGGTAGGGAAAAACTGTTTTTT
CDR3aa: CASSQGQGREKLFF

len: 15
j_gene: TRBJ2-7
v_gene: TRBV5-6
d_gene: TRBD1
abundance: .
CDR3nt: TGTGCCAGCACTCTCTCCGGGGGGGACAGGGGCAAGCAGTACTTC
CDR3aa: CASTLSGGDRGKQYF